These 16 T cell receptor beta chains share one sample of origin, sequenced in a study of blood T cell repertoires in COVID-19. TCRdb's table, derived via immunoSEQ multiplex PCR, lists solely in-frame clones and lacks some. The table shows fewer than 200,000 clones, with 86% occurring only once. Sequencing input: peripheral blood. The receptors were sampled from a man between 65 and 85 years old with active or convalescent COVID-19.

This chain joins TRBV13 and TRBJ2-5; tentatively, D is TRBD2 (6 bases). The ends were cut back, 2 bases at V and 5 bases at J, with 9 bases in the middle. Germline values: CDR1 PRHDT, CDR2 FYEKMQ (reference sequence). The CDR3 consists of 13 residues. The CDR3 sequence is CASSLPGVETQYF. Written as DNA, the CDR3 is TGTGCCAGCAGCTTACCGGGGGTCGAGACCCAGTACTTC.

This chain joins TRBV30 and TRBJ1-3, with 9 positions matching TRBD1. Germline CDR1 reads GTSNPN; CDR2 reads SVGIG (reference sequence). The CDR3 loop spans 16 amino acids. V shed 5 bases and J 2 bases; nucleotides not matched to a gene: 10. The DNA of the CDR3 is TGTGCCTGGCGGGACAGGGATCTTCTGGCTGGAAACACCATATATTTT. Translation gives CAWRDRDLLAGNTIYF. The variable domain in full, completed from reference TRBV30 and TRBJ1-3, reads SQTIHQWPATLVQPVGSPLSLECTVEGTSNPNLYWYRQAAGRGLQLLFYSVGIGQISSEVPQNLSASRPQDRQFILSSKKLLLSDSGFYLCAWRDRDLLAGNTIYFGEGSWLTVV.

The V call is TRBV27, the J call TRBJ2-7; weak D call: TRBD1 (5 bases). V was clipped by 2 bases and J by 4 bases, with 21 bases between them. CDR1 MNHEY and CDR2 SMNVEV come from the germline V gene (reference sequence). The length of the CDR3 is 17 residues. The CDR3 DNA sequence: TGTGCCAGCAGTTTACGGTGCACAGGTGGTGTTTGTTACGAGCAGTACTTC. Protein product: CASSLRCTGGVCYEQYF.

V usage is TRBV5-1 and J usage is TRBJ1-3; TRBD1 matches at 11 bases. Germline V lookup: CDR1 SGHRS, CDR2 YFSETQ. After removal of 3 bases from V and 2 bases from J, the junction contained 10 bases not matched to a gene. The CDR3 runs to 18 residues. The CDR3 DNA is TGCGCCAGCAGCTCCGGGACAGGGGGAAACCTTGCTGGAAACACCATATATTTT. Translated: CASSSGTGGNLAGNTIYF.

This chain uses TRBV5-1 with TRBJ2-1; perhaps TRBD2 as D (6 bases). Germline CDR1 and CDR2: SGHRS and YFSETQ. V shed 3 bases and J shed 5 bases, with 15 bases lying between them. The length of the CDR3 is 15 residues. The CDR3 nucleotides read TGCGCCAGCAGCTCCGGGACTCTAATAGACAATGAGCAGTTCTTC. Translation gives CASSSGTLIDNEQFF.

This chain links TRBV5-1 with TRBJ2-7; the match to TRBD1 covers 11 bases. The V gene end was trimmed by 4 bases and the J gene end by 6 bases; junction bases not matched to a gene: 9. The CDR3 runs 15 residues. Germline V gives CDR1 SGHRS, CDR2 YFSETQ. CDR3 amino acids: CASSKPTGTGGEQYF. The CDR3 nucleotides are TGCGCCAGCAGCAAACCTACCGGGACAGGGGGCGAGCAGTACTTC.

The chain carries TRBV28 and TRBJ2-7; possible D gene TRBD1, 6 bases. This CDR3 is 15 amino acids long. The V and J ends lost 5 bases and 0 bases respectively, with 14 bases between them. In germline, CDR1 is MDHEN, CDR2 SYDVKM. CDR3 residues: CASSTHSQGSYEQYF. The CDR3 bases are TGTGCCAGCAGTACCCATTCACAGGGCTCCTACGAGCAGTACTTC.

This chain connects TRBV19 to TRBJ1-1, with D perhaps matching TRBD1 (6 bases). The CDR3 extends over 13 amino acids. Germline V gene sequence: CDR1 LNHDA, CDR2 SQIVND (reference sequence). V was shortened by 7 bases and J by 6 bases, with 15 bases between the two germline ends. Here the CDR3 reads CASKDSPGPEAFF. CDR3 DNA: TGTGCCAGTAAGGACAGCCCAGGCCCTGAAGCTTTCTTT. The whole variable domain, remainder taken from reference TRBV19 and TRBJ1-1, is DGGITQSPKYLFRKEGQNVTLSCEQNLNHDAMYWYRQDPGQGLRLIYYSQIVNDFQKGDIAEGYSVSREKKESFPLTVTSAQKNPTAFYLCASKDSPGPEAFFGQGTRLTVV.

The rearrangement joins TRBV7-3 to TRBJ2-1; D gene unclear. V shed 4 bases and J shed 8 bases, with 21 bases lying between them. Germline CDR1 reads SGHTA; CDR2 reads FQGTGA. The CDR3 length is 16 residues. CDR3 nucleotides: TGTGCCAGCAGCTCTGGGCTTCCTACTTCAGTCGATGAGCAGTTCTTC. It translates to CASSSGLPTSVDEQFF.

The genes are TRBV4-1 and TRBJ2-1; TRBD2 matches at 7 bases. The V and J ends lost 0 bases and 7 bases, in that order; junction bases with no gene match: 12. Germline lookup yields CDR1 MGHRA and CDR2 YSYEKL. The CDR3 extends over 17 amino acids. The CDR3 spells CASSQDFRTSRLNEQFF. The CDR3 nucleotides read TGCGCCAGCAGCCAAGATTTCAGGACTAGTCGTTTAAATGAGCAGTTCTTC.

The chain combines TRBV29-1 with TRBJ1-2; 7 nucleotides agree with TRBD1. CDR3 length: 16 residues. With 3 bases clipped from V and 4 bases from J, the junction kept 14 bases outside the gene matches. The germline V gene has CDR1 SQVTM and CDR2 ANQGSEA. In DNA form, the CDR3 reads TGCAGCGTTGAGAACTTGGGACAGCCGAGGGGCTATGGCTACACCTTC. Protein: CSVENLGQPRGYGYTF.

The chain uses TRBV20-1 and TRBJ2-2; 12 nucleotides align to TRBD2. The CDR3 runs to 18 residues. CDR1 and CDR2 (germline): DFQATT, SNEGSKA (reference sequence). The J segment lost 5 bases and the V segment lost 6 bases, leaving 16 bases of the junction unmatched. CDR3 DNA sequence: TGCAGTGCCAGTCGCGCTAGCGGGAGGGCCTCGGGGACCGGGGAGCTGTTTTTT. It specifies CSASRASGRASGTGELFF.

The chain uses TRBV19 and TRBJ1-1; D is ambiguous. This CDR3 region has 14 residues. V lost 5 bases, J lost 0 bases, and 10 bases lay in between. Germline CDR1 reads LNHDA; CDR2 reads SQIVND (reference sequence). The chain's CDR3 is CASSPERMNTEAFF. The CDR3 DNA follows: TGTGCCAGTAGTCCAGAGAGGATGAACACTGAAGCTTTCTTT.

This clone has only a few counts. V is TRBV4-3 and J is TRBJ1-5, with 9 bases aligning to TRBD1. Unmatched junction bases numbered 1, after V lost 0 bases and J lost 4 bases. Per germline, CDR1 LGHNA and CDR2 YSLEER. This CDR3 has 15 amino acids. DNA of the CDR3: TGCGCCAGCAGCCAAGAAGGGACAGGGAATCAGCCCCAGCATTTT. Protein product: CASSQEGTGNQPQHF.

This chain uses TRBV7-3 with TRBJ2-3; D not resolved. This CDR3 comprises 16 residues. CDR1 is SGHTA and CDR2 is FQGTGA in the germline V gene. V was shortened by 5 bases and J by 0 bases, with 15 bases between the two germline ends. The CDR3 protein is CASSVGASSSTDTQYF. CDR3 DNA: TGTGCCAGCAGCGTAGGAGCTTCTTCTAGCACAGATACGCAGTATTTT.

In this sample, this clone turned up a few times. The rearrangement joins TRBV4-1 to TRBJ1-2, with no clear D. The germline V gene has CDR1 MGHRA and CDR2 YSYEKL. The V and J ends lost 0 bases and 2 bases respectively, with 10 bases between them. The CDR3 spans 15 residues. This CDR3 reads CASSQDLSLNYGYTF. CDR3 DNA: TGCGCCAGCAGCCAAGATCTCAGTTTAAACTATGGCTACACCTTC.